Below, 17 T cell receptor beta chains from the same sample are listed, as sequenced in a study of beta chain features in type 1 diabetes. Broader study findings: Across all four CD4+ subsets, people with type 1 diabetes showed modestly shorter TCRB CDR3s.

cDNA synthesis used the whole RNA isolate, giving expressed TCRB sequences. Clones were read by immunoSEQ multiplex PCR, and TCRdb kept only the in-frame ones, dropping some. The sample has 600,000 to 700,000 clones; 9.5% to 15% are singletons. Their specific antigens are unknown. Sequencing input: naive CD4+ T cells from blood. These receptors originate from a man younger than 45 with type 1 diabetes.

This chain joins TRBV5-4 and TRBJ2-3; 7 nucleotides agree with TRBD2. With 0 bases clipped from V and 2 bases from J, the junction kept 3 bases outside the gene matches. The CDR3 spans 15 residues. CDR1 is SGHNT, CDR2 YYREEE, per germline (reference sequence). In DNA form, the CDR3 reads TGTGCCAGCAGCTTGGGAGCGGGGCACACAGATACGCAGTATTTT. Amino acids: CASSLGAGHTDTQYF.

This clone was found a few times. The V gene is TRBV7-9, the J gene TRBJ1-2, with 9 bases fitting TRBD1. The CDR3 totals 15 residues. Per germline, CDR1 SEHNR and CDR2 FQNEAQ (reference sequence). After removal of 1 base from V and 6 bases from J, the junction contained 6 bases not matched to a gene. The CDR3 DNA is TGTGCCAGCAGCTTAGGGGACAGGGAGACAGATGGCTACACCTTC. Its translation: CASSLGDRETDGYTF.

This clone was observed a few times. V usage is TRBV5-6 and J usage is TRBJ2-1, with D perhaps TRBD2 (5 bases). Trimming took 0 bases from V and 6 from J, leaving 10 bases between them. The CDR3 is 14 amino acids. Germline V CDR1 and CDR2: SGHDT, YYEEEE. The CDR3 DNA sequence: TGTGCCAGCAGCTTGGTGGACTCTTTCAATGAGCAGTTCTTC. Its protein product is CASSLVDSFNEQFF.

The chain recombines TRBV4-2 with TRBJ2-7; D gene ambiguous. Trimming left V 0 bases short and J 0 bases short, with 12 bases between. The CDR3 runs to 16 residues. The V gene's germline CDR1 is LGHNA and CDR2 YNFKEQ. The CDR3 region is CASSQEVASYSYEQYF. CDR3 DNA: TGTGCCAGCAGCCAAGAGGTGGCCTCATACTCCTACGAGCAGTACTTC.

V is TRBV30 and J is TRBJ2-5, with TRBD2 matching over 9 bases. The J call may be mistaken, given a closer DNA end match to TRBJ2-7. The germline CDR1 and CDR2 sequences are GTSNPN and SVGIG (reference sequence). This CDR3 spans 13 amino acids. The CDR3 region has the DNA TGTGCCTGGAGCCCTAGCGGGGTAAACGAGCAGTACTTC. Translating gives CAWSPSGVNEQYF.

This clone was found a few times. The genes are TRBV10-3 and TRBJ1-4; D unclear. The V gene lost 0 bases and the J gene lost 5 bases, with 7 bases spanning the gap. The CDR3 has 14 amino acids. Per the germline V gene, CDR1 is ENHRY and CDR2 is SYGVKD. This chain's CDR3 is CAISESMGNEKLFF. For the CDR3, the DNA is TGTGCCATCAGTGAGTCCATGGGGAATGAAAAACTGTTTTTT.

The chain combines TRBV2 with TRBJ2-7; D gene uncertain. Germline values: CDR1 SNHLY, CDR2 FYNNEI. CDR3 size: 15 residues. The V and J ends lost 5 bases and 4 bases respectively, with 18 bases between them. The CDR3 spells CASSSTPTRIYEQYF. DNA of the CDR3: TGTGCCAGCAGTTCTACACCAACCCGGATATACGAGCAGTACTTC.

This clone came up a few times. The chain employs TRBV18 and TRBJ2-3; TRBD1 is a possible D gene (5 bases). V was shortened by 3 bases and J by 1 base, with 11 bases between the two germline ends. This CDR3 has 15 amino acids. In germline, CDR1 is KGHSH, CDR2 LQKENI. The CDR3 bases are TGTGCCAGCTCACCGACAGCTTCAGGCACAGATACGCAGTATTTT. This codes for CASSPTASGTDTQYF.

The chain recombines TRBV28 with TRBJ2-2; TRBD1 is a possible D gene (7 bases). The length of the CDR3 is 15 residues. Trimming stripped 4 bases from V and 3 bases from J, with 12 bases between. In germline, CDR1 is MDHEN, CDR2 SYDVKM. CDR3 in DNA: TGTGCCAGCAGTTCTACAGGGGAGGACACCGGGGAGCTGTTTTTT. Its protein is CASSSTGEDTGELFF.

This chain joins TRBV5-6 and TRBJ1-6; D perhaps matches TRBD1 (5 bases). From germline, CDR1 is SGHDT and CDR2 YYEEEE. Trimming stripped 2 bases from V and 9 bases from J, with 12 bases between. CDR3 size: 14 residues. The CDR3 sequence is CASSLLQGSSPLHF. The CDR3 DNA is TGTGCCAGCAGCTTATTGCAGGGTAGTTCACCCCTCCACTTT.

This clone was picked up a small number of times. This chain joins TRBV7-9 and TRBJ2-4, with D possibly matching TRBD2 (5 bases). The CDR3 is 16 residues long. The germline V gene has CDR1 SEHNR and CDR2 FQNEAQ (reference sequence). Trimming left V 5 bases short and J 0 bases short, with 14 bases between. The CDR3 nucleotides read TGTGCCAGCAGCCCGACCCCCGGGGTAGCCAAAAACATTCAGTACTTC. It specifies CASSPTPGVAKNIQYF.

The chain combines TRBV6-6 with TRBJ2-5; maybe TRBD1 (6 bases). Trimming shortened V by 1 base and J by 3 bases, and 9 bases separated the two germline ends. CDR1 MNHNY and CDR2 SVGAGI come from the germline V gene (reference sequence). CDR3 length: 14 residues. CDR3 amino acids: CASSYYGGEETQYF. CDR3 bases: TGTGCCAGCAGTTACTATGGGGGCGAAGAGACCCAGTACTTC.

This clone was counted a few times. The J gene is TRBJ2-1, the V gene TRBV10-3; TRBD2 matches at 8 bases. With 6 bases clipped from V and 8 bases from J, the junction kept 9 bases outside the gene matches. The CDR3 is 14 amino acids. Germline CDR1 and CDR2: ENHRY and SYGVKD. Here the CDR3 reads CAIRGLTGGDEQFF. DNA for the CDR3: TGTGCCATCAGAGGATTAACGGGGGGGGATGAGCAGTTCTTC.

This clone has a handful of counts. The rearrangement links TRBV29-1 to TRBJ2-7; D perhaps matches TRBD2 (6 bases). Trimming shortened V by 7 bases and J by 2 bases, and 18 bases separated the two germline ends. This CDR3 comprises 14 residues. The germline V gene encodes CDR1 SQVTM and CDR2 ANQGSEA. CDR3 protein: CSGRESHSPYEQYF. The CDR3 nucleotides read TGCAGCGGTCGGGAGTCACATTCCCCCTACGAGCAGTACTTC.

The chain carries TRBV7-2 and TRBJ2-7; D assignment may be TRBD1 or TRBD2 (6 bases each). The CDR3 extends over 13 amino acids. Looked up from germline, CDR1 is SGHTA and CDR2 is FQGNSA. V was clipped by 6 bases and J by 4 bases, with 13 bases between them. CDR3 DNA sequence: TGTGCCAGCAGTGGGGGGACATGGTACGAGCAGTACTTC. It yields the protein CASSGGTWYEQYF.

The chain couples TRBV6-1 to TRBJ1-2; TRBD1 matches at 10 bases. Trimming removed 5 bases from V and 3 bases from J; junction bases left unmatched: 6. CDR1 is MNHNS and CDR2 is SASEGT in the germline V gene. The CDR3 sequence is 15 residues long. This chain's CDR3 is CASSQSGQGHYGYTF. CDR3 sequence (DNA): TGTGCCAGCAGTCAATCGGGACAGGGGCACTATGGCTACACCTTC.

For the CDR3, the DNA is TGTGCCACCAGCAGAGTTAGGCAGGTCAGCTCCTACAATGAGCAGTTCTTC. Translating it yields CATSRVRQVSSYNEQFF. The chain links TRBV15 to TRBJ2-1; D remains unclear. This CDR3 spans 17 amino acids. CDR1 and CDR2 (germline): LNHNV, YYDKDF (reference sequence). Trimming left V 1 base short and J 0 bases short, with 13 bases between.